This TCR beta chain was identified in a study of blood T cell repertoires in COVID-19. In the study overall: COVID-19 samples, acute and convalescent, were from the United States, Italy and Spain. Sample material is recorded as cDNA or gDNA derived from T cells, B-cell-depleted T cells, or PBMCs.

Clones were sequenced by immunoSEQ multiplex PCR, and TCRdb holds only the in-frame ones, with some missing. Of about 140,000 clones in the sample, around three quarters were seen once. Trimming cost V 2 bases and J 6 bases; bases outside gene matches: 12. The CDR3 covers 17 residues. This receptor was obtained from a man aged 55 to 70 with acute or convalescent COVID-19. V gene TRBV23-1 combines with J gene TRBJ2-2; 7 bases fit TRBD2. TRBV23-1 is reported as an ORF; its role is uncertain. What was sequenced was peripheral blood. CDR3 nucleotide sequence: TGCGCCAGCAGTCAACGGCGGGAGTCCCGTCGGCCCGGGGAGCTGTTTTTT. Translated: CASSQRRESRRPGELFF.